This T cell receptor beta chain was observed in a study of cytomegalovirus exposure and HLA in healthy donors. CDR1 SEHNR and CDR2 FQNEAQ come from the germline V gene (reference sequence). This CDR3 contains 15 residues. V shed 5 bases, J shed 8 bases, and the junction held 10 bases outside the gene matches. The study ran its PCR with 60 Vbeta and 13 Jbeta primers. Measured with immunoSEQ multiplex PCR; TCRdb has only the in-frame clones, and not every one. The sample includes 150,000 to 200,000 clones, 60% to 80% seen only once; the top ten take more than 0.75%. The rearrangement uses TRBV7-9 and TRBJ2-1; 9 bases agree with TRBD1. Sequenced material: PBMCs. The TCR comes from a woman aged 45-65 years in good health and CMV-seropositive. The CDR3 sequence is CASSHRGRKFYEQFF. CDR3 nucleotide sequence: TGTGCCAGCAGCCACAGGGGGCGGAAGTTCTATGAGCAGTTCTTC.